A selection of T cell receptor beta chains follows, all from one sample in a study of HIV-infected patients and healthy controls. TCRdb re-called the 5' RACE reads through MiXCR, storing one row per CDR3 protein. The sample carries tens of thousands of distinct CDR3 sequences, approximately 21% recorded once. Input material: CD4+ T cells from blood. The receptor set was obtained from a human donor in good health. The CDR3 runs from the conserved cysteine through the conserved F or W. D genes are given only for firm matches. Size is stated for part of the rows, as once, few or many counts, or as a class when the clone is expanded.

size,D,V,J,CDR3,DNA
-,-,TRBV18,TRBJ2-7,CASSPPGTIYEQYF,TGTGCCAGCTCACCTCCCGGGACGATCTACGAGCAGTACTTC
-,TRBD2,TRBV5-1,TRBJ2-7,CASSPTGLESDEQYF,TGCGCCAGCAGCCCGACCGGACTAGAAAGCGACGAGCAGTACTTC
few,TRBD2,TRBV20-1,TRBJ2-1,CSAIGLAGRLANEQFF,TGCAGTGCTATCGGACTAGCGGGACGCCTGGCCAATGAGCAGTTCTTC
many,-,TRBV18,TRBJ1-1,CASSPRNLNTEAFF,TGTGCCAGCTCACCACGTAATCTGAACACTGAAGCTTTCTTT
many,-,TRBV7-9,TRBJ2-6,CASSLGSFVSGANVLTF,TGTGCCAGCAGCTTAGGTTCATTCGTTAGTGGGGCCAACGTCCTGACTTTC
-,-,TRBV12-3/TRBV12-4,TRBJ1-5,CASSKDTNQPQHF,TGTGCCAGCAGTAAGGACACGAATCAGCCCCAGCATTTT
many,-,TRBV7-9,TRBJ1-2,CASSFNMAGANYGYTF,TGTGCCAGCAGCTTCAATATGGCGGGGGCGAACTATGGCTACACCTTC
few,TRBD1,TRBV20-1,TRBJ2-3,CSAQTTGVNTDTQYF,TGCAGTGCACAAACGACAGGGGTGAACACAGATACGCAGTATTTT
many,TRBD2,TRBV20-1,TRBJ2-1,CSARGKTSGVYNEQFF,TGCAGTGCTAGAGGGAAGACTAGCGGAGTTTACAATGAGCAGTTCTTC
-,-,TRBV7-2,TRBJ1-5,CASSLVGQRNQPQHF,TGTGCCAGCAGCTTAGTCGGACAGCGCAATCAGCCCCAGCATTTT
few,-,TRBV5-8,TRBJ1-1,CASSFDGRGTEAFF,TGTGCCAGCAGCTTTGACGGGCGAGGCACTGAAGCTTTCTTT
-,-,TRBV19,TRBJ1-1,CASSIPLGRVTEAFF,TGTGCCAGTAGTATCCCCCTGGGTCGGGTCACTGAAGCTTTCTTT
few,TRBD2,TRBV7-2,TRBJ2-1,CASSPPGGGGNEQFF,TGTGCCAGCAGCCCTCCGGGAGGGGGGGGCAATGAGCAGTTCTTC
few,TRBD2,TRBV28,TRBJ2-4,CASSGLAEIQYF,TGTGCCAGCAGCGGACTAGCGGAGATTCAGTACTTC
-,-,TRBV20-1,TRBJ1-4,CSARDYLAGKREKLFF,TGCAGTGCTAGAGATTACTTGGCAGGGAAGAGGGAAAAACTGTTTTTT
many,-,TRBV29-1,TRBJ1-1,CSVTRGQNTEAFF,TGCAGCGTTACCAGGGGCCAGAACACTGAAGCTTTCTTT
-,-,TRBV20-1,TRBJ1-6,CSASEAPRESYNSPLHF,TGCAGTGCTAGTGAGGCCCCGAGGGAATCCTATAATTCACCCCTCCACTTT
many,TRBD1,TRBV29-1,TRBJ2-7,CSVGPGGRYEQYF,TGCAGCGTAGGTCCAGGGGGCCGCTACGAGCAGTACTTC
few,-,TRBV3-1,TRBJ2-2,CASTMAGATKNTGELFF,TGTGCCAGCACAATGGCAGGGGCAACTAAGAACACCGGGGAGCTGTTTTTT
-,TRBD1,TRBV5-5,TRBJ1-2,CASSFGQGYNYGYTF,TGTGCCAGCAGCTTCGGACAGGGGTATAACTATGGCTACACCTTC
-,TRBD2,TRBV3-1,TRBJ2-3,CASSQDFSGASSTDTQYF,TGTGCCAGCAGCCAAGATTTTAGCGGGGCCTCTAGCACAGATACGCAGTATTTT
many,TRBD2,TRBV2,TRBJ2-1,CASIAGVGYNEQFF,TGTGCCAGCATTGCGGGAGTGGGGTACAATGAGCAGTTCTTC
-,TRBD1,TRBV9,TRBJ1-1,CASSPRQGSITEAFF,TGTGCCAGCAGCCCGAGACAGGGGTCGATCACTGAAGCTTTCTTT
-,-,TRBV6-1,TRBJ2-2,CASSAVLNTGELFF,TGTGCCAGCAGTGCGGTCCTGAACACCGGGGAGCTGTTTTTT
-,TRBD1,TRBV12-3/TRBV12-4,TRBJ1-2,CASSSSLHRGSWGYTF,TGTGCCAGCAGTTCATCCCTCCACAGGGGATCATGGGGCTACACCTTC
many,-,TRBV13,TRBJ1-2,CASSFKGVGYGYTF,TGTGCCAGCAGCTTTAAGGGGGTAGGCTATGGCTACACCTTC
-,TRBD1,TRBV4-3,TRBJ1-2,CASSQDRQGLGYTF,TGCGCCAGCAGCCAGGATCGACAGGGCTTAGGCTACACCTTC
-,TRBD2,TRBV29-1,TRBJ2-1,CSVEVLAGGDEQFF,TGCAGCGTTGAAGTCCTAGCGGGGGGGGATGAGCAGTTCTTC
-,-,TRBV20-1,TRBJ1-1,CSARDRMGHTEAFF,TGCAGTGCTAGAGATAGGATGGGACACACTGAAGCTTTCTTT
once,-,TRBV5-1,TRBJ2-6,CASSLGPQGSGANVLTF,TGCGCCAGCAGCTTGGGTCCTCAGGGCTCTGGGGCCAACGTCCTGACTTTC
-,-,TRBV10-3,TRBJ1-3,CAIRETDSGNTIYF,TGTGCCATCAGGGAAACTGACAGCGGAAACACCATATATTTT
-,-,TRBV6-2/TRBV6-3,TRBJ2-1,CASSQPPASAEFF,TGTGCCAGCAGTCAACCCCCGGCTAGCGCGGAGTTCTTC
-,TRBD2,TRBV6-6,TRBJ2-7,CASSYSTSGTRAYEQYF,TGTGCCAGCAGTTACTCGACCTCCGGGACTAGAGCCTACGAGCAGTACTTC
-,-,TRBV29-1,TRBJ1-5,CSVGEGSNQPQHF,TGCAGCGTTGGGGAGGGTAGCAATCAGCCCCAGCATTTT
-,-,TRBV20-1,TRBJ1-1,CSAEKDRNTEAFF,TGCAGTGCTGAAAAGGACAGGAACACTGAAGCTTTCTTT
-,TRBD1,TRBV27,TRBJ1-3,CASSSGTGSSGNTIYF,TGTGCCAGCAGTTCCGGGACAGGGAGCTCTGGAAACACCATATATTTT
many,TRBD1,TRBV5-7,TRBJ2-2,CASSCRDRGRDTGELFF,TGTGCCAGCAGCTGCCGGGACAGGGGACGTGACACCGGGGAGCTGTTTTTT
-,-,TRBV12-3/TRBV12-4,TRBJ2-4,CASSWARLAKNIQYF,TGTGCCAGCAGTTGGGCCAGACTAGCCAAAAACATTCAGTACTTC
many,-,TRBV15,TRBJ2-3,CATSRDKSYTQYF,TGTGCCACCAGCAGAGATAAGTCTTATACGCAGTATTTT
-,-,TRBV11-2,TRBJ1-1,CASSAEDRDIPMVQF,TGTGCCAGCAGCGCAGAGGACCGGGACATACCAATGGTACAGTTT
-,TRBD1,TRBV10-3,TRBJ2-3,CAISQQGRETDTQYF,TGTGCCATCAGCCAACAGGGGAGAGAGACAGATACGCAGTATTTT
-,TRBD1,TRBV20-1,TRBJ2-7,CSARASSTGAGYEQYF,TGCAGTGCTAGAGCCTCTTCTACAGGGGCAGGTTACGAGCAGTACTTC
-,-,TRBV6-6,TRBJ1-5,CASSYFQESNQPQHF,TGTGCCAGCAGTTATTTCCAGGAGAGCAATCAGCCCCAGCATTTT
many,TRBD1,TRBV29-1,TRBJ1-1,CSVQDRGNTEAFF,TGCAGCGTCCAGGACAGGGGAAACACTGAAGCTTTCTTT
-,TRBD1,TRBV7-2,TRBJ2-4,CASSKGTGGVQNIQYF,TGTGCCAGCAGCAAAGGGACAGGGGGGGTGCAAAACATTCAGTACTTC